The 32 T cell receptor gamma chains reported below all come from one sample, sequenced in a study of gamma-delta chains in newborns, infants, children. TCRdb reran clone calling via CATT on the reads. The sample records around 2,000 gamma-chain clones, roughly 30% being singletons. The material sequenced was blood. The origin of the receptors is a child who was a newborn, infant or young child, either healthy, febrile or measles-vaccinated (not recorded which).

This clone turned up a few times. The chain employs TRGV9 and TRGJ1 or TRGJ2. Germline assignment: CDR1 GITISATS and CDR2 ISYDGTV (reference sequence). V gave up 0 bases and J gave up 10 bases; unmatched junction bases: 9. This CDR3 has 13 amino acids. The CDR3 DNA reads TGTGCCTTGTGGGAGGTGCCGGGCAACAAGAAACTCTTT. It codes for CALWEVPGNKKLF.

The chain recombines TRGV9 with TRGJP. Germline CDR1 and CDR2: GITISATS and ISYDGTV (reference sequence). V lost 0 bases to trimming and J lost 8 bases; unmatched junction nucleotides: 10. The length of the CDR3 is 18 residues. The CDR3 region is CALWEVRTRKLGKKIKVF. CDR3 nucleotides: TGTGCCTTGTGGGAGGTGCGCACAAGGAAGTTGGGCAAAAAAATCAAGGTATTT.

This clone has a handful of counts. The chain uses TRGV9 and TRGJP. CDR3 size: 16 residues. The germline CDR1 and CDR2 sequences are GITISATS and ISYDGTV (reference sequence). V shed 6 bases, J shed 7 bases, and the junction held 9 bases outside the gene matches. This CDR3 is CALWHFYELGKKIKVF. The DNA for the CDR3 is TGTGCCTTGTGGCATTTCTATGAGTTGGGCAAAAAAATCAAGGTATTT.

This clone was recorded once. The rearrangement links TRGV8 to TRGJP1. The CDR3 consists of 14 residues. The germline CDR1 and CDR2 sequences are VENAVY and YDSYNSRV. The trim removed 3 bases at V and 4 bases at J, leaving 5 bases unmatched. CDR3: CATWDLGTGWFKIF. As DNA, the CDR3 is TGTGCCACCTGGGATTTAGGCACTGGTTGGTTCAAGATATTT.

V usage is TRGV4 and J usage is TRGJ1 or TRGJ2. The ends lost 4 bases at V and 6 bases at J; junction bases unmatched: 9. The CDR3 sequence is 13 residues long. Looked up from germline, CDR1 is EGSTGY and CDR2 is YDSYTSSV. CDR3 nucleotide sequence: TGTGCCACCTGGGACAATGTAAGTTATAAGAAACTCTTT. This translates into CATWDNVSYKKLF.

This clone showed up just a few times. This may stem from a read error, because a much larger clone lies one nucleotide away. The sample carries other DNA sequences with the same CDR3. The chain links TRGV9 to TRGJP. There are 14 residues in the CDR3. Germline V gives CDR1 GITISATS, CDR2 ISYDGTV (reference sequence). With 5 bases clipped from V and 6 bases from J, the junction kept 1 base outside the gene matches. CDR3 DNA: TGTGCCTTGTGGGGAGAGTTGGGCAAAAAAATCAAGGTATTT. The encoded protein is CALWGELGKKIKVF.

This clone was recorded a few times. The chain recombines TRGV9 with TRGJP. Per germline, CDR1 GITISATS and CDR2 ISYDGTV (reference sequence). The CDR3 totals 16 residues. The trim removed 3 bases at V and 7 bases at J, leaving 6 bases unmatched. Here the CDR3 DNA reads TGTGCCTTGTGGGAGCCTTCCGAGTTGGGCAAAAAAATCAAGGTATTT. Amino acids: CALWEPSELGKKIKVF.

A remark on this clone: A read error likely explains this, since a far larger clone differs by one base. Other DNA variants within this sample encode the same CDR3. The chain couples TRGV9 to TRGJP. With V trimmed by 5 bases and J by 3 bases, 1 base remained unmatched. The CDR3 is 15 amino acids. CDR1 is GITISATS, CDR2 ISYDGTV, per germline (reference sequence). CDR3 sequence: CALWVQELGKKIKVF. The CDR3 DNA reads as TGTGCCTTGTGGGTGCAAGAGTTGGGCAAAAAAATCAAGGTATTT.

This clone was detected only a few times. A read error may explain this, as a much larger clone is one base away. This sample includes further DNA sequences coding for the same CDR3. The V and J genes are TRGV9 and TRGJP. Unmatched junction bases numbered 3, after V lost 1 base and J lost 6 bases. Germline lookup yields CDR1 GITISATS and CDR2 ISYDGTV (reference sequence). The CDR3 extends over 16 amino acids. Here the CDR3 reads CALWEVIELGKKIKVF. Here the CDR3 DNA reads TGTGCCTTGTGGGAGGTCATAGAGTTGGGCAAAAAAATCAAGGTATTT.

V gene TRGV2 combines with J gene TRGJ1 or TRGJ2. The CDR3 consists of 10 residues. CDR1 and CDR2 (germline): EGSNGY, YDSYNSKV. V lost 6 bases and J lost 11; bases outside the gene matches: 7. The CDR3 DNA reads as TGTGCCACCTGGAATCGCCAGAAACTCTTT. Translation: CATWNRQKLF.

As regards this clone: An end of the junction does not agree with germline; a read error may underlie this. This chain's CDR3 is CTTWDGRNYYKKLF. The CDR3 DNA follows: TGTACCACCTGGGACGGGCGAAATTATTATAAGAAACTCTTT. The chain couples TRGV2 to TRGJ1 or TRGJ2. Per the germline V gene, CDR1 is EGSNGY and CDR2 is YDSYNSKV. The CDR3 covers 14 residues.

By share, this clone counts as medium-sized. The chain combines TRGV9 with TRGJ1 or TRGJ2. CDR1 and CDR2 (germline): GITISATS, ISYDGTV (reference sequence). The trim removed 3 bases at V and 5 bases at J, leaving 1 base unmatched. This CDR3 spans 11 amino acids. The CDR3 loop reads CALWENYKKLF. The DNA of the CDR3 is TGTGCCTTGTGGGAGAATTATAAGAAACTCTTT.

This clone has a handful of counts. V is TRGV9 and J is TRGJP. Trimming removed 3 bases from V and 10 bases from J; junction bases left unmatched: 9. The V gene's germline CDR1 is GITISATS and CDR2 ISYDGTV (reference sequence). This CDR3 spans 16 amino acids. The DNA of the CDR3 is TGTGCCTTGTGGGAGATCTATTTTTTGGGCAAAAAAATCAAGGTATTT. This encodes CALWEIYFLGKKIKVF.

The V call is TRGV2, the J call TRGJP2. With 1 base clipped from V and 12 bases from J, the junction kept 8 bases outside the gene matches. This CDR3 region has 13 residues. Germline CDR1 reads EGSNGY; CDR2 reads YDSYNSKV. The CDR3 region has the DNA TGTGCCACCTGGGACGGACGTGGCGGGATCAAGACGTTT. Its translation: CATWDGRGGIKTF.

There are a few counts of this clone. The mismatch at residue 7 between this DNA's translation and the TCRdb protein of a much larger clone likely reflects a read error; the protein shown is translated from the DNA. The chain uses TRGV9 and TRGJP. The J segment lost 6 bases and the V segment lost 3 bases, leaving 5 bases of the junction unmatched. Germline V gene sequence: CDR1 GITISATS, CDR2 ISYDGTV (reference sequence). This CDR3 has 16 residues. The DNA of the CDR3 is TGTGCCTTGTGGGAGACCCGAGAGTTGGGCAAAAAAATCAAGGTATTT. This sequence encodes CALWETRELGKKIKVF.

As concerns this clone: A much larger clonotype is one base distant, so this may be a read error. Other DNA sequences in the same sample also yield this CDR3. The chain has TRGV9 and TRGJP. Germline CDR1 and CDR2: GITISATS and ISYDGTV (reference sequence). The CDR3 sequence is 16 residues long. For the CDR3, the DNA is TGTGCCCTGTGGGAGGTGGGGGAGTTGGGCAAAAAAATCAAGGTATTT. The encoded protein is CALWEVGELGKKIKVF.

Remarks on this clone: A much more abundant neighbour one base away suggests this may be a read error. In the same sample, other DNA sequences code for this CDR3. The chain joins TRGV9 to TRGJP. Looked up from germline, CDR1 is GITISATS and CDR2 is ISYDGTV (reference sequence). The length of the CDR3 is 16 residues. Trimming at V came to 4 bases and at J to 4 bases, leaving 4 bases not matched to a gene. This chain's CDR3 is CALWEAQELGKKIKVF. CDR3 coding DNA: TGTGCCTTGTGGGAAGCCCAAGAGTTGGGCAAAAAAATCAAGGTATTT.

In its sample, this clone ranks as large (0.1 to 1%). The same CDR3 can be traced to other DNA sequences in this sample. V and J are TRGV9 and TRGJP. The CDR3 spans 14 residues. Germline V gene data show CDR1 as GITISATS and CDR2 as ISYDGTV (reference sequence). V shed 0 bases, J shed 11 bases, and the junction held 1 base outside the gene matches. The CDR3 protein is CALWEVLGKKIKVF. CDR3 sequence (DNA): TGTGCCTTGTGGGAGGTGCTGGGCAAAAAAATCAAGGTATTT.

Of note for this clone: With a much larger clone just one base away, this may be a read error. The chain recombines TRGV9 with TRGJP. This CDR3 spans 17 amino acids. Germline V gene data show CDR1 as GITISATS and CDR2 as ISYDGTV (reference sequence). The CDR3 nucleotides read TGTGCCTTGCGGGAGGGCCGGCAAGAGTTGGGCAAAAAAATCAAGGTATTT. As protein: CALREGRQELGKKIKVF.

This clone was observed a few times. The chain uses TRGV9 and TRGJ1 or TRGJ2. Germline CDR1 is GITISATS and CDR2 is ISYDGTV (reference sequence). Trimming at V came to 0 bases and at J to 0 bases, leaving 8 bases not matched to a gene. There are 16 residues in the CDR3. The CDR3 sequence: CALWEVQFPNYYKKLF. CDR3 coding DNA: TGTGCCTTGTGGGAGGTGCAATTCCCGAATTATTATAAGAAACTCTTT.

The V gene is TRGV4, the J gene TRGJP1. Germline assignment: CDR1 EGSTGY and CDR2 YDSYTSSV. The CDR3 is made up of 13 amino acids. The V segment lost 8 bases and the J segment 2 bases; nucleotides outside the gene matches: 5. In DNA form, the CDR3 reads TGTGCCACCTCGGACACCACTGGTTGGTTCAAGATATTT. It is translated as CATSDTTGWFKIF.

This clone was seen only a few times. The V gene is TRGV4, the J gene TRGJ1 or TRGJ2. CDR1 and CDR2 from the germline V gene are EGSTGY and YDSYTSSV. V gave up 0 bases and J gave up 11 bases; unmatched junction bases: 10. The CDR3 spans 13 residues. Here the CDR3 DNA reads TGTGCCACCTGGGATGGGCCGAGGGGCGAGAAACTCTTT. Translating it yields CATWDGPRGEKLF.

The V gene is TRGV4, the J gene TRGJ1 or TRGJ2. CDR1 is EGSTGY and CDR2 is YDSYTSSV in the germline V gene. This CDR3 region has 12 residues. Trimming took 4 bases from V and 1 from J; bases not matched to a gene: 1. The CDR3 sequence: CATWENYYKKLF. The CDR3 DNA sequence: TGTGCCACCTGGGAAAATTATTATAAGAAACTCTTT.

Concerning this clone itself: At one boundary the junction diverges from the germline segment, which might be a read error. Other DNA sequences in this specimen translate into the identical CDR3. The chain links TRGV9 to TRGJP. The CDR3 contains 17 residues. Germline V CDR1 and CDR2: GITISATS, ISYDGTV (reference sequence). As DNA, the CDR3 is TGCGCCTTGTGGGAGGGTCATCAAGAGTTGGGCAAAAAAATCAAGGTATTT. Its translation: CALWEGHQELGKKIKVF.

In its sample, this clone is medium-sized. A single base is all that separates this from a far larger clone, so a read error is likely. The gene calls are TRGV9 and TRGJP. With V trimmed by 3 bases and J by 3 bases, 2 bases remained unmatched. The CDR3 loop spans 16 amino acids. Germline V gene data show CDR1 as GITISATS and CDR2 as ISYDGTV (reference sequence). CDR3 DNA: TGTGCCTTGTGGGAGATGCAAGAGTTGGGCAAAAAAATCAAGGTATTT. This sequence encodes CALWEMQELGKKIKVF.

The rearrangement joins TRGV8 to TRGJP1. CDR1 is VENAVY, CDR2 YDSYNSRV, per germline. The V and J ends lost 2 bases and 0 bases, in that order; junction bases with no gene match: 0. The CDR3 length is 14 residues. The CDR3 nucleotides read TGTGCCACCTGGGATAATACCACTGGTTGGTTCAAGATATTT. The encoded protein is CATWDNTTGWFKIF.

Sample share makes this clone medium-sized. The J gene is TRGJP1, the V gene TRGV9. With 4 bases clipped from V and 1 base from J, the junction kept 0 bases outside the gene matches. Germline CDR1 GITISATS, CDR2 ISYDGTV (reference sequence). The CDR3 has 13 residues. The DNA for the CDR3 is TGTGCCTTGTGGGATACCACTGGTTGGTTCAAGATATTT. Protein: CALWDTTGWFKIF.

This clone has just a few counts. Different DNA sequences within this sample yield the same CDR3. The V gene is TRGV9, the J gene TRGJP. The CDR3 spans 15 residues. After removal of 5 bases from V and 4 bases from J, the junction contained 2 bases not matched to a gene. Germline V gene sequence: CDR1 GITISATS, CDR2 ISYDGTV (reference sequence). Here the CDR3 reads CALWGQELGKKIKVF. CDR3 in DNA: TGTGCCTTGTGGGGACAAGAGTTGGGCAAAAAAATCAAGGTATTT.

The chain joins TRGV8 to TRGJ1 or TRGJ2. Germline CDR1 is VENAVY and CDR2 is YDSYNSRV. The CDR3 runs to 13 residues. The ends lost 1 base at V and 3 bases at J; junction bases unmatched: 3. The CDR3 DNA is TGTGCCACCTGGGATAGCCGTTATTATAAGAAACTCTTT. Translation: CATWDSRYYKKLF.

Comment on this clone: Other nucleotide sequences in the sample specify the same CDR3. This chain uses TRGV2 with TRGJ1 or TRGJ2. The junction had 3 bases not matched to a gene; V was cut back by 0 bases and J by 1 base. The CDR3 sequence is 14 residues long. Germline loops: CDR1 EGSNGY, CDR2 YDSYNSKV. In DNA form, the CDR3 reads TGTGCCACCTGGGACGGGCCTAATTATTATAAGAAACTCTTT. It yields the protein CATWDGPNYYKKLF.

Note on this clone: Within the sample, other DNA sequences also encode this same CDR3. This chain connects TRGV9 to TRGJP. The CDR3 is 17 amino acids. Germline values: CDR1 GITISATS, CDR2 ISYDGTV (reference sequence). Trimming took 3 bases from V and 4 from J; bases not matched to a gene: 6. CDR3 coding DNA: TGTGCCTTGTGGGAGTACTTACAAGAGTTGGGCAAAAAAATCAAGGTATTT. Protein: CALWEYLQELGKKIKVF.

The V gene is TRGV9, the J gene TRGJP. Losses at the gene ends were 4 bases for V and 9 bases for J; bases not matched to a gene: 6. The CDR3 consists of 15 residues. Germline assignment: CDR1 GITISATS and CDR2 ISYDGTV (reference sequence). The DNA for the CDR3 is TGTGCCTTGTGGGAATTGGTGTTGGGCAAAAAAATCAAGGTATTT. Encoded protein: CALWELVLGKKIKVF.